The 27 T cell receptor beta chains listed next were all sequenced from one sample in a study of OX40 agonist ivuxolimab in advanced cancers. Sequencing was performed with immunoSEQ multiplex PCR; in TCRdb, only in-frame clones are kept and a portion is missing. This table has under 85,000 clones, around 80% appearing once. The sample here was CD4+ or CD8+ T cells sorted from blood, taken in a trial of the OX40 agonist ivuxolimab. Source of these receptors: an adult with an advanced solid tumor such as melanoma, head and neck, liver or kidney cancer.

The chain is built from TRBV10-3 and TRBJ1-5, with unresolved D. The V gene lost 11 bases and the J gene lost 5 bases, with 16 bases spanning the gap. This CDR3 region has 13 residues. The germline V gene encodes CDR1 ENHRY and CDR2 SYGVKD. CDR3 bases: TGTGCCGTCAAGGAGGACCAGTATCAGCCCCAGCATTTT. Encoded protein: CAVKEDQYQPQHF.

The chain couples TRBV19 to TRBJ1-2; D not certain. CDR3 length equals 14 residues. CDR1 and CDR2 from the germline V gene are LNHDA and SQIVND (reference sequence). The V and J ends lost 5 bases and 4 bases respectively, with 14 bases between them. The chain's CDR3 is CASSSRRSTYGYTF. CDR3 nucleotide sequence: TGTGCCAGTAGTTCAAGGAGGTCTACCTATGGCTACACCTTC.

J is TRBJ2-2 and V is TRBV19; 9 bases align to TRBD2. Unmatched junction bases numbered 15, after V lost 4 bases and J lost 0 bases. The CDR3 has 20 amino acids. Germline loops: CDR1 LNHDA, CDR2 SQIVND (reference sequence). CDR3 coding DNA: TGTGCCAGTAGTACCCCCCTACCGGGACTAGCCGATTCGAACACCGGGGAGCTGTTTTTT. Protein sequence: CASSTPLPGLADSNTGELFF.

The chain couples TRBV5-4 to TRBJ2-7; TRBD1 matches at 12 bases. Germline assignment: CDR1 SGHNT and CDR2 YYREEE (reference sequence). The CDR3 consists of 15 residues. V lost 4 bases, J lost 9 bases, and 11 bases stayed unmatched. CDR3 sequence reads: CASSPFGTGGGRQYF. The CDR3 DNA is TGTGCCAGCAGCCCGTTTGGGACAGGGGGCGGAAGGCAGTACTTC. The full variable domain, in which reference TRBV5-4 and TRBJ2-7 provide the parts outside the CDR3, is ETGVTQSPTHLIKTRGQQVTLRCSSQSGHNTVSWYQQALGQGPQFIFQYYREEENGRGNFPPRFSGLQFPNYSSELNVNALELDDSALYLCASSPFGTGGGRQYFGPGTRLTVT.

The CDR3 nucleotides read TGTGCCAGTAGTATAGTCATGGGGACTGAAGCTTTCTTT. Protein sequence: CASSIVMGTEAFF. The V gene is TRBV19, the J gene TRBJ1-1, with D uncertain. V shed 1 base and J shed 5 bases, with 8 bases lying between them. Germline V gene lookup returns CDR1 LNHDA and CDR2 SQIVND (reference sequence). This CDR3 is 13 amino acids long.

The rearrangement links TRBV6-1 to TRBJ2-1; 7 nucleotides align to TRBD1. CDR1 is MNHNS and CDR2 is SASEGT in the germline V gene. The CDR3 extends over 14 amino acids. Trimming at V came to 1 base and at J to 7 bases, leaving 4 bases not matched to a gene. The chain's CDR3 is CASSEGSRGNEQFF. The DNA of the CDR3 is TGTGCCAGCAGTGAAGGATCCAGGGGGAATGAGCAGTTCTTC.

The chain couples TRBV19 to TRBJ1-1, with D perhaps TRBD1 (5 bases). Germline V gene sequence: CDR1 LNHDA, CDR2 SQIVND (reference sequence). V was shortened by 7 bases and J by 2 bases, with 14 bases between the two germline ends. This CDR3 region has 14 residues. This chain's CDR3 is CASIMGRDNTEAFF. DNA of the CDR3: TGTGCCAGTATCATGGGCAGGGACAACACTGAAGCTTTCTTT.

The CDR3 loop is CASSLQYEQYF. DNA of the CDR3: TGTGCCAGCAGTCTACAGTACGAGCAGTACTTC. The chain recombines TRBV28 with TRBJ2-5; D is unclear. The closer fit of TRBJ2-7 to the DNA end suggests the J call may be wrong. Germline values: CDR1 MDHEN, CDR2 SYDVKM. The length of the CDR3 is 11 residues.

The chain links TRBV7-9 to TRBJ2-3, with D maybe TRBD2 (5 bases). The ends were cut back, 2 bases at V and 1 base at J, with 13 bases in the middle. The CDR3 is 16 amino acids. CDR1 SEHNR and CDR2 FQNEAQ come from the germline V gene (reference sequence). The CDR3 reads CASSLLRGLGTDTQYF. CDR3 nucleotides: TGTGCCAGCAGCTTATTGCGAGGACTGGGCACAGATACGCAGTATTTT.

The rearrangement uses TRBV5-1 and TRBJ2-1, with TRBD1 matching over 9 bases. The CDR3 totals 15 residues. Unmatched junction bases numbered 11, after V lost 4 bases and J lost 9 bases. Per germline, CDR1 SGHRS and CDR2 YFSETQ. The CDR3 coding sequence is TGCGCCAGCAGCACAAACCCCGGGACAGGGCGTGAGCAGTTCTTC. Amino acids: CASSTNPGTGREQFF.

The rearrangement uses TRBV14 and TRBJ1-1; D not resolved. The CDR3 runs 13 residues. Germline-derived CDR1 and CDR2 are SGHDN and FVKESK. V lost 0 bases and J lost 1, with 3 bases in between. CDR3 coding DNA: TGTGCCAGCAGCCAAGAGGCGAACACTGAAGCTTTCTTT. Translating it yields CASSQEANTEAFF.

The chain employs TRBV30 and TRBJ1-5; possibly TRBD1 for D (6 bases). V dropped 5 bases and J dropped 3 bases, with 14 bases sitting between them. CDR1 and CDR2 from the germline V gene are GTSNPN and SVGIG (reference sequence). The CDR3 is made up of 14 amino acids. The CDR3 reads CAWSLGGPNQPQHF. The CDR3 nucleotides read TGTGCCTGGTCCCTCGGGGGCCCCAATCAGCCCCAGCATTTT.

The rearrangement joins TRBV10-1 to TRBJ2-1; TRBD2 matches at 9 bases. This CDR3 spans 17 amino acids. The junction had 13 bases not matched to a gene; V was cut back by 0 bases and J by 10 bases. Germline loops: CDR1 WNHNN, CDR2 SYGVQD (reference sequence). CDR3 in DNA: TGCGCCAGCAGTGAGTCCCGAGCGGGAGGCCCTTCTGTAGAGCAGTTCTTC. Translation: CASSESRAGGPSVEQFF.

The genes are TRBV6-1 and TRBJ1-6; maybe TRBD1 (5 bases). Trimming cost V 2 bases and J 10 bases, with 15 bases left between them. Per germline, CDR1 MNHNS and CDR2 SASEGT. The CDR3 runs 15 residues. The CDR3 loop is CASSELVTEGSPLHF. As DNA, the CDR3 is TGTGCCAGCAGTGAATTAGTGACAGAAGGCTCACCCCTCCACTTT.

This clone is a singleton in its sample. The chain has TRBV4-3 and TRBJ2-3; TRBD2 matches 9 bases. J gave up 3 bases and V 0 bases, and 10 bases lay outside the gene matches. The CDR3 consists of 18 residues. From germline, CDR1 is LGHNA and CDR2 YSLEER. The chain's CDR3 is CASSQDFGGRGRTDTQYF. CDR3 in DNA: TGCGCCAGCAGCCAAGATTTTGGCGGGAGGGGGCGAACAGATACGCAGTATTTT.

This clone was counted a single time. This chain uses TRBV7-2 with TRBJ2-7; 10 bases agree with TRBD2. The V gene end was trimmed by 5 bases and the J gene end by 6 bases; junction bases not matched to a gene: 16. Germline CDR1 is SGHTA and CDR2 is FQGNSA. The CDR3 totals 17 residues. For the CDR3, the DNA is TGTGCCAGCAGCGCCCGACTAGCGGGTGGGCGGGTTCCCGAGCAGTACTTC. Its translation is CASSARLAGGRVPEQYF. Using reference TRBV7-2 and TRBJ2-7 for the parts outside the CDR3, the full variable domain is GAGVSQSPSNKVTEKGKDVELRCDPISGHTALYWYRQSLGQGLEFLIYFQGNSAPDKSGLPSDRFSAERTGGSVSTLTIQRTQQEDSAVYLCASSARLAGGRVPEQYFGPGTRLTVT.

This CDR3 is CASSIDGAGENSYTF. The DNA of the CDR3 is TGTGCCAGTAGTATAGATGGGGCAGGGGAAAACAGCTACACCTTC. The chain is built from TRBV19 and TRBJ1-2, with a tentative D call TRBD1 (6 bases). The CDR3 extends over 15 amino acids. Germline lookup yields CDR1 LNHDA and CDR2 SQIVND (reference sequence). V was trimmed by 0 bases and J by 9 bases, leaving 17 bases between them.

The gene calls are TRBV5-4 and TRBJ1-6, with D perhaps matching TRBD1 (5 bases). Looked up from germline, CDR1 is SGHNT and CDR2 is YYREEE (reference sequence). V lost 0 bases and J lost 8, with 12 bases in between. The CDR3 is 15 amino acids. CDR3 sequence: CASSLAEGFDSPLHF. CDR3 sequence (DNA): TGTGCCAGCAGCTTGGCCGAGGGGTTCGATTCACCCCTCCACTTT. Filled out from reference TRBV5-4 and TRBJ1-6, the complete variable domain reads ETGVTQSPTHLIKTRGQQVTLRCSSQSGHNTVSWYQQALGQGPQFIFQYYREEENGRGNFPPRFSGLQFPNYSSELNVNALELDDSALYLCASSLAEGFDSPLHFGNGTRLTVT.

The chain is built from TRBV6-5 and TRBJ1-1; tentatively, D is TRBD1 (5 bases). The CDR3 covers 14 residues. V was pared by 5 bases and J by 0 bases, with 10 bases between. Germline V gene data show CDR1 as MNHEY and CDR2 as SVGAGI. DNA for the CDR3: TGTGCCAGCAGTCAGACACAGGTGAACACTGAAGCTTTCTTT. It encodes CASSQTQVNTEAFF.

This clone came up once. The chain has TRBV10-3 and TRBJ2-7; D is perhaps TRBD1 (6 bases). The CDR3 has 13 amino acids. Per germline, CDR1 ENHRY and CDR2 SYGVKD. V was clipped by 10 bases and J by 2 bases, with 15 bases between them. CDR3 region: CATWGQDTYEQYF. In DNA form, the CDR3 reads TGTGCCACCTGGGGGCAGGACACCTACGAGCAGTACTTC.

The chain couples TRBV11-3 to TRBJ1-2, with TRBD1 identical over 9 bases. The length of the CDR3 is 15 residues. Germline V gives CDR1 SGHNT, CDR2 YENEEA. The V gene end was trimmed by 4 bases and the J gene end by 4 bases; junction bases not matched to a gene: 7. In DNA form, the CDR3 reads TGTGCCAGCAGCTCGGGACAGGGATACGGCTATGGCTACACCTTC. This sequence encodes CASSSGQGYGYGYTF.

This clone was observed a few times. V and J are TRBV10-3 and TRBJ2-3, with 9 bases identical to TRBD1. Germline V lookup: CDR1 ENHRY, CDR2 SYGVKD. Germline trimming cut 8 bases from V and 2 bases from J; bases unmatched to any gene: 5. The CDR3 loop spans 14 amino acids. In DNA form, the CDR3 reads TGTGCCATCTCGGACAGGGGAGACACAGATACGCAGTATTTT. Its translation is CAISDRGDTDTQYF.

The CDR3 loop reads CASSQKDSTNTGELFF. For the CDR3, the DNA is TGCGCCAGCAGCCAAAAGGACAGTACGAACACCGGGGAGCTGTTTTTT. The chain links TRBV5-1 to TRBJ2-2, with D perhaps matching TRBD1 (6 bases). CDR3 size: 16 residues. V was shortened by 4 bases and J by 0 bases, with 13 bases between the two germline ends. Germline V gene lookup returns CDR1 SGHRS and CDR2 YFSETQ.

The table lists this clone with a count of one. The V call is TRBV30, the J call TRBJ2-5; TRBD2 agrees at 8 bases. CDR3 length: 13 amino acids. Per germline, CDR1 GTSNPN and CDR2 SVGIG (reference sequence). The ends lost 3 bases at V and 6 bases at J; junction bases unmatched: 6. In DNA, the CDR3 is TGTGCCTGGAGGGGGAGCGGGGGACAGACCCAGTACTTC. It is translated as CAWRGSGGQTQYF.

The chain joins TRBV18 to TRBJ1-1; 7 nucleotides match TRBD1. The CDR3 length is 14 residues. Losses at the gene ends were 6 bases for V and 11 bases for J; bases not matched to a gene: 15. The germline gives CDR1 KGHSH, CDR2 LQKENI. Here the CDR3 reads CASSPPAGTADAFF. The CDR3 DNA sequence: TGTGCCAGCTCTCCCCCCGCCGGGACAGCGGATGCTTTCTTT.

The CDR3 here is CASSKPSDRTYEQYF. In DNA, the CDR3 is TGTGCCAGCAGTAAACCCTCCGACAGGACCTACGAGCAGTACTTC. This chain connects TRBV27 to TRBJ2-7, with D tentatively TRBD1 (6 bases). This CDR3 comprises 15 residues. Trimming removed 5 bases at V and 2 bases at J, with 16 bases between. Germline CDR1 MNHEY, CDR2 SMNVEV (reference sequence).

There are a few counts of this clone. The rearrangement links TRBV7-9 to TRBJ1-1, with TRBD1 matching 9 bases. CDR3 length: 14 residues. V was clipped by 6 bases and J by 3 bases; unmatched bases: 5. Looked up from germline, CDR1 is SEHNR and CDR2 is FQNEAQ (reference sequence). CDR3 in amino acids: CASRNDRGDTEAFF. The DNA for the CDR3 is TGTGCCAGCAGAAATGACAGGGGGGACACTGAAGCTTTCTTT.